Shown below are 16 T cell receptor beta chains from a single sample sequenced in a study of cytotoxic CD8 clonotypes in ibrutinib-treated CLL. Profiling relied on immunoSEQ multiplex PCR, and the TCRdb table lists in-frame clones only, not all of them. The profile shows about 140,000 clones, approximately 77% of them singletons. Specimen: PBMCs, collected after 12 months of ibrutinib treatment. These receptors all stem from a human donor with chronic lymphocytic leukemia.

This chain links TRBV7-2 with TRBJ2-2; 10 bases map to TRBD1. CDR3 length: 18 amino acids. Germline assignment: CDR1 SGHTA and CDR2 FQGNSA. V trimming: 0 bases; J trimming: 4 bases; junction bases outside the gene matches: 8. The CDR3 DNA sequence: TGTGCCAGCAGCTTAGCTTTAACCTGGACAGGGGGCACCGGGGAGCTGTTTTTT. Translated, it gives CASSLALTWTGGTGELFF.

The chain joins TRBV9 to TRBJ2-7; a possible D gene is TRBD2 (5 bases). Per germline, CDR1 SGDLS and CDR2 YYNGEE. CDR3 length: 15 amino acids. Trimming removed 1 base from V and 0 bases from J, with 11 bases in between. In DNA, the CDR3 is TGTGCCAGCAGCGTAATGAGCGGATCCTCCTACGAGCAGTACTTC. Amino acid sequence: CASSVMSGSSYEQYF.

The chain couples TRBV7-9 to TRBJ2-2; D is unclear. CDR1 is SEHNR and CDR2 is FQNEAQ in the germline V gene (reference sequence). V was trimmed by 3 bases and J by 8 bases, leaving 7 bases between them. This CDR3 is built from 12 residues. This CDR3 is CASSLGSGELFF. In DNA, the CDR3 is TGTGCCAGCAGCTTGGGGTCGGGGGAGCTGTTTTTT.

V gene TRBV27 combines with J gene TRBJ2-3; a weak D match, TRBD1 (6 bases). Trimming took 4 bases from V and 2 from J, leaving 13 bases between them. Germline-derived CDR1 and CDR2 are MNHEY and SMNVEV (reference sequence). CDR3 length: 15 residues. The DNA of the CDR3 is TGTGCCAGCAGTTCCCCAGGGGCCCCCACAGATACGCAGTATTTT. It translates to CASSSPGAPTDTQYF.

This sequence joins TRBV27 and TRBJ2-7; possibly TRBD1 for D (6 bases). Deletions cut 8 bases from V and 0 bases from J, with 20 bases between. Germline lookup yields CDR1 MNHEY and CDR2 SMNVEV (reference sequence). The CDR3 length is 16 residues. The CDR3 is CASRDIGPPNSYEQYF. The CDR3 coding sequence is TGTGCCAGCCGGGACATTGGTCCCCCAAACTCCTACGAGCAGTACTTC.

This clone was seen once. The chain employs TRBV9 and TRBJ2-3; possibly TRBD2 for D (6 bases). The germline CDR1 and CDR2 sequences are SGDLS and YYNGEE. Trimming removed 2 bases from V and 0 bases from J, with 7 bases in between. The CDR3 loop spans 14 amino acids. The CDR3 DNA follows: TGTGCCAGCAGCGTGGAGGGCAGCACAGATACGCAGTATTTT. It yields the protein CASSVEGSTDTQYF.

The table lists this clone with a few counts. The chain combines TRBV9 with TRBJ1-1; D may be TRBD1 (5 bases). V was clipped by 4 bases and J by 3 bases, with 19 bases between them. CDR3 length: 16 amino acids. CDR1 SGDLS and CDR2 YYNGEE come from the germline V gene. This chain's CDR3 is CASSQRSRGADTEAFF. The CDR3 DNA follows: TGTGCCAGCAGCCAAAGGTCCCGAGGGGCGGACACTGAAGCTTTCTTT.

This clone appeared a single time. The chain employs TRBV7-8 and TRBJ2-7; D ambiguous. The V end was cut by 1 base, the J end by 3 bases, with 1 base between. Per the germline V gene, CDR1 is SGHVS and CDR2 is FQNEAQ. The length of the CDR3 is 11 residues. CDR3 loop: CASSLDYEQYF. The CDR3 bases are TGTGCCAGCAGCTTAGACTACGAGCAGTACTTC.

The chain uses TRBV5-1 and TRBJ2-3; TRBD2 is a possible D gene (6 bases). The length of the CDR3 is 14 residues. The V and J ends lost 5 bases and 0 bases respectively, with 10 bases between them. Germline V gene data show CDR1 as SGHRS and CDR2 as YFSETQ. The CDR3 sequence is CASRFRGSTDTQYF. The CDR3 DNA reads TGCGCCAGCAGATTCCGGGGGAGCACAGATACGCAGTATTTT.

DNA of the CDR3: TGTGCCACTTCGGGACAGTTCAACACCGGGGAGCTGTTTTTT. Translating it yields CATSGQFNTGELFF. This rearrangement joins TRBV28 to TRBJ2-2; 7 positions agree with TRBD1. The germline CDR1 and CDR2 sequences are MDHEN and SYDVKM. The length of the CDR3 is 14 residues. The trim removed 10 bases at V and 2 bases at J, leaving 7 bases unmatched.

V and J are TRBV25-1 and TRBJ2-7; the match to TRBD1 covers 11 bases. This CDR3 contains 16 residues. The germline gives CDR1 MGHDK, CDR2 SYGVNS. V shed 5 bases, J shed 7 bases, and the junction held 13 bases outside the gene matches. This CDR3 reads CASSPRVGQGAFEQYF. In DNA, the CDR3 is TGTGCCAGCAGTCCACGTGTCGGACAGGGGGCGTTTGAGCAGTACTTC.

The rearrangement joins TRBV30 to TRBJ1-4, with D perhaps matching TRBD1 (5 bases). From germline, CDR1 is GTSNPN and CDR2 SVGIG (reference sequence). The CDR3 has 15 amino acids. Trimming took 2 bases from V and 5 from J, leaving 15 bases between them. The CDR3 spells CAWSPGRAYNEKLFF. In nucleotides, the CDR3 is TGTGCCTGGAGTCCAGGGAGGGCTTACAATGAAAAACTGTTTTTT.

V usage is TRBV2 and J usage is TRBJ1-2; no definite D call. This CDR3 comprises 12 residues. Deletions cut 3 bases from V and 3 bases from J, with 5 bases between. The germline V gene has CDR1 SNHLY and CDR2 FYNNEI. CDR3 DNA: TGTGCCAGCAGTGAGCTCGACTATGGCTACACCTTC. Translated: CASSELDYGYTF.

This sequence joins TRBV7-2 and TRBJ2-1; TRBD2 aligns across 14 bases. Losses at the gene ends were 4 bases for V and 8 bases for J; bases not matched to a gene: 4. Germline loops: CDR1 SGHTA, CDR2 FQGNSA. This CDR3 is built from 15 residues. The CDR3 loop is CASSSGLAGGYEQFF. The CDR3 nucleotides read TGTGCCAGCAGCTCCGGACTAGCGGGAGGCTATGAGCAGTTCTTC.

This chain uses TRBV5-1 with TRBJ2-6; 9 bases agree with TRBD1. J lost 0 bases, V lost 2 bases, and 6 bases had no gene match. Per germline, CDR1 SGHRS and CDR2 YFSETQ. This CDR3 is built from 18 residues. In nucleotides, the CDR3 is TGCGCCAGCAGCTTCGGGGACAGGGCCCTCTCTGGGGCCAACGTCCTGACTTTC. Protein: CASSFGDRALSGANVLTF.

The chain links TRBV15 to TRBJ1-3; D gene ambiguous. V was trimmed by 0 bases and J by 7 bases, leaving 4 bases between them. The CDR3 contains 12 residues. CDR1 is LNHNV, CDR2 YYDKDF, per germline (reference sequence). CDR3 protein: CATSRDHNTIYF. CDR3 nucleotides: TGTGCCACCAGCAGAGATCATAACACCATATATTTT.